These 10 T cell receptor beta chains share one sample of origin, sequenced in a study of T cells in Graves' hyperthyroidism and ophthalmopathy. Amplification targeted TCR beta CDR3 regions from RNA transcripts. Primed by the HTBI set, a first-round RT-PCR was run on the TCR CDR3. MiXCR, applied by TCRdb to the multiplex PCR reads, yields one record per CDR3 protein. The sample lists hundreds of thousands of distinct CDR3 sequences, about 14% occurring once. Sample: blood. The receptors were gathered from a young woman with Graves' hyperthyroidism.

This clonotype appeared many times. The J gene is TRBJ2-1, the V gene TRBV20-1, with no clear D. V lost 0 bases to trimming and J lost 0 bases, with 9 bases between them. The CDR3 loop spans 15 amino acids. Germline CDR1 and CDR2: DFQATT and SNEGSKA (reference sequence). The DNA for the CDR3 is TGCAGTGCTAGAGATCTCGCCAGCTCCTACAATGAGCAGTTCTTC. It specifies CSARDLASSYNEQFF.

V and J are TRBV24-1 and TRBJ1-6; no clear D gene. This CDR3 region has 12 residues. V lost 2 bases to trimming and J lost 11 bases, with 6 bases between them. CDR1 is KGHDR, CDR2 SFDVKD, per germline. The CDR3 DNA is TGTGCCACCAGTGATTCCGGGGCACCCCTCCACTTT. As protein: CATSDSGAPLHF.

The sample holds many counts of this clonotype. Here the CDR3 reads CASSLDGGPPYEQYF. The DNA of the CDR3 is TGCGCCAGCAGCTTGGACGGGGGCCCCCCCTACGAGCAGTACTTC. V is TRBV5-1 and J is TRBJ2-7; D may match TRBD1 or TRBD2 (6 bases each). Trimming removed 0 bases at V and 2 bases at J, with 12 bases between. The length of the CDR3 is 15 residues. Germline CDR1 is SGHRS and CDR2 is YFSETQ.

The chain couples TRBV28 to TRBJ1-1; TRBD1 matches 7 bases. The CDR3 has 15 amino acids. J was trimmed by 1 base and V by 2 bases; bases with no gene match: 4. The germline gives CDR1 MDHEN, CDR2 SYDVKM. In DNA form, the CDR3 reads TGTGCCAGCAGTTTAGACGAGGGGGCGAACACTGAAGCTTTCTTT. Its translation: CASSLDEGANTEAFF. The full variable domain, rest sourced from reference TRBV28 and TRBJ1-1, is DVKVTQSSRYLVKRTGEKVFLECVQDMDHENMFWYRQDPGLGLRLIYFSYDVKMKEKGDIPEGYSVSREKKERFSLILESASTNQTSMYLCASSLDEGANTEAFFGQGTRLTVV.

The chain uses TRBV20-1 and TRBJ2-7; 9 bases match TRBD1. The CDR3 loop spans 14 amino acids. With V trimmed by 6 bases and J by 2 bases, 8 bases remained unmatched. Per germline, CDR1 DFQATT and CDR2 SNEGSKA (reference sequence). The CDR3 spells CSAVRQGVTYEQYF. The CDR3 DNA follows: TGCAGTGCCGTAAGACAGGGGGTTACCTACGAGCAGTACTTC.

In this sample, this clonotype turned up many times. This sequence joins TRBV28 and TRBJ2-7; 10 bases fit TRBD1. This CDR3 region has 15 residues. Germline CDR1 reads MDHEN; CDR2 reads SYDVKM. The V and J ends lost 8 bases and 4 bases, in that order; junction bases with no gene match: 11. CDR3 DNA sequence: TGTGCCAGCTCCCGCGACGGGACAGGGGATTACGAGCAGTACTTC. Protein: CASSRDGTGDYEQYF.

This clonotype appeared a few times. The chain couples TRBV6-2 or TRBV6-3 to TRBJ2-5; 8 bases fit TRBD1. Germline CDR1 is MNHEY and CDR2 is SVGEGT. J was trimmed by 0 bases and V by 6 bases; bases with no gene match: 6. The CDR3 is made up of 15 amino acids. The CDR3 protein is CASSWTGINQETQYF. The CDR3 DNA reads TGTGCCAGCAGCTGGACAGGGATAAACCAAGAGACCCAGTACTTC.

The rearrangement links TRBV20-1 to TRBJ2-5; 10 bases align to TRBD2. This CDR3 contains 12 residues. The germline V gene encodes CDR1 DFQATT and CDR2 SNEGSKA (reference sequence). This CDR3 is CIASGSGETQYF. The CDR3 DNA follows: TGCATCGCTAGCGGGAGTGGGGAGACCCAGTACTTC.

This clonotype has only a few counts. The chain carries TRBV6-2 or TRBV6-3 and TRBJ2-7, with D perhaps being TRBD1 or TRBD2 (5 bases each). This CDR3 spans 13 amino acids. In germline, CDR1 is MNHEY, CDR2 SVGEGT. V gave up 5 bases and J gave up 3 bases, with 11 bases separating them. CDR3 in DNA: TGTGCCAGCAGTCGGGACGGTGGCTACGAGCAGTACTTC. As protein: CASSRDGGYEQYF.

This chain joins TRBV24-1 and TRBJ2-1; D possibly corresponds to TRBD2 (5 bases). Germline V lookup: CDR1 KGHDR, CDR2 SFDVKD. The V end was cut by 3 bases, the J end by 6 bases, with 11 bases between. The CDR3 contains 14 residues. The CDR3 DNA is TGTGCCACCAGTGATCTCGGACTCCCCAATGAGCAGTTCTTC. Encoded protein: CATSDLGLPNEQFF.